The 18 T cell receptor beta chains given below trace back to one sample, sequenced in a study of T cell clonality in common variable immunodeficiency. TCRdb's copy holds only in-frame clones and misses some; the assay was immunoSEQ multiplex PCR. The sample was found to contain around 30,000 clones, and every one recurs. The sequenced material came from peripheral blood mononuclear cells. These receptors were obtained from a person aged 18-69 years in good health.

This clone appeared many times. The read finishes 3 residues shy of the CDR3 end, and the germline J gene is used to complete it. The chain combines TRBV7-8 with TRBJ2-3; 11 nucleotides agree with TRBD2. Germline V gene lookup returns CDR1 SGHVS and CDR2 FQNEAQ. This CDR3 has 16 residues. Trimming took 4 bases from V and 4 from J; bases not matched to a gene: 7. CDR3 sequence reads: CASSSYLAGGADTQYF. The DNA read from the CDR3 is TGTGCCAGCAGCTCTTACTTAGCGGGAGGGGCAGATACG.

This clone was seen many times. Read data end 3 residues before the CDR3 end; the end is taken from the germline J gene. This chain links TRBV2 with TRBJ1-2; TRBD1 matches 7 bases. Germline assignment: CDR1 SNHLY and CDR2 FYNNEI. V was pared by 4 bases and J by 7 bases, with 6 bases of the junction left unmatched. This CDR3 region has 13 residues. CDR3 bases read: TGTGCCAGCAGTGTGACAGGGTGGAGTGGC. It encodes CASSVTGWSG. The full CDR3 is CASSVTGWSGYTF.

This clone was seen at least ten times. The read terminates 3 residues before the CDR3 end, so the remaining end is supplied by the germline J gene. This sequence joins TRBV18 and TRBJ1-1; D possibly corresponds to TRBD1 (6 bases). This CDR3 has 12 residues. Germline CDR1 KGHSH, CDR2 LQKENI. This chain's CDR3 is CASSPGQGRAFF. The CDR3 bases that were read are TGTGCCAGCTCACCGGGGCAGGGGAGG.

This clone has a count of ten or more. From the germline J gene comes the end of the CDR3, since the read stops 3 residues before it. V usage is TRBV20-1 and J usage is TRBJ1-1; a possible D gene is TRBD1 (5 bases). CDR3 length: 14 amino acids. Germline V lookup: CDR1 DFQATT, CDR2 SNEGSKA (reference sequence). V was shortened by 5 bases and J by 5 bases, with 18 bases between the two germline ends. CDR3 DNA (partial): TGCAGTGCTCCTCCGACAGAAAAGGTTACTGAA. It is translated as CSAPPTEKVTE. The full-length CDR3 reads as CSAPPTEKVTEAFF.

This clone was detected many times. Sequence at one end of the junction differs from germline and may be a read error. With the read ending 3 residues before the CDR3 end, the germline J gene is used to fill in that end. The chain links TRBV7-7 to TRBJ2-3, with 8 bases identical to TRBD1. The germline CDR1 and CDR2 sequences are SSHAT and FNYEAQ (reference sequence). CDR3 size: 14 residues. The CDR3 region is CASSLDRGSDTQYF. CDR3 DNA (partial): TGTGCTAGCAGCTTAGACAGGGGCTCAGATACG.

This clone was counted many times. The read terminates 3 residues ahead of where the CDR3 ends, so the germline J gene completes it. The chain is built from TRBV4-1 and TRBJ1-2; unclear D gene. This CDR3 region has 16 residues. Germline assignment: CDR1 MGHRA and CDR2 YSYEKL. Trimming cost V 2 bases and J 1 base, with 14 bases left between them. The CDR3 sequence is CASSQISARNNYGYTF. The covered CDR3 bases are TGCGCCAGCAGCCAAATTAGTGCCCGAAATAACTATGGC.

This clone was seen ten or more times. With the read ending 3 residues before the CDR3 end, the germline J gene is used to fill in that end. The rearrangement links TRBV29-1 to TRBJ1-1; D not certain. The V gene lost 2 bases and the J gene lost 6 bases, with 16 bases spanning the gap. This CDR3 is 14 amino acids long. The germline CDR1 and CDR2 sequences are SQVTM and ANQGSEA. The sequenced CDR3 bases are TGCAGCGTTGAACGCCCAGGTAGTATCTCTGAA. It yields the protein CSVERPGSISE. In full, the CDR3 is CSVERPGSISEAFF.

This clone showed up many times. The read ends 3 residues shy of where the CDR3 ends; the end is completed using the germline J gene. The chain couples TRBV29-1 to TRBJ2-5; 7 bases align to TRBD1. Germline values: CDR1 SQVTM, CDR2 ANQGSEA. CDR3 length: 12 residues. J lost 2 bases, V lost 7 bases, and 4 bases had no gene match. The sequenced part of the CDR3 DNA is TGCAGCGGGAAGACAGGGCAAGAGACC. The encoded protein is CSGKTGQET. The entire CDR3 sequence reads CSGKTGQETQYF.

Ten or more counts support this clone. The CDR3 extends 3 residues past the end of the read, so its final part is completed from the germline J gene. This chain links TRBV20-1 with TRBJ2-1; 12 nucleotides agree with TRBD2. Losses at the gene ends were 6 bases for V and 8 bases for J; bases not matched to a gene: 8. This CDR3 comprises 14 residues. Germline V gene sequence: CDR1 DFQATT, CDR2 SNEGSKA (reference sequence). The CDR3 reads CSATGLAGSYEQFF. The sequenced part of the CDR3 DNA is TGCAGTGCAACAGGACTAGCGGGGTCTTATGAG.

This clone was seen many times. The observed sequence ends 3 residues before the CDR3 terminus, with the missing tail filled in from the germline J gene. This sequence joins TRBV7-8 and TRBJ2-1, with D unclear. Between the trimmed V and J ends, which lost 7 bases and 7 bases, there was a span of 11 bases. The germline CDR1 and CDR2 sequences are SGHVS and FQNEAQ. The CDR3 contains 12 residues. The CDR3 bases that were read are TGTGCCAGCACCAAAGGTCAGAATGAG. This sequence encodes CASTKGQNE. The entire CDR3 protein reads CASTKGQNEQFF.

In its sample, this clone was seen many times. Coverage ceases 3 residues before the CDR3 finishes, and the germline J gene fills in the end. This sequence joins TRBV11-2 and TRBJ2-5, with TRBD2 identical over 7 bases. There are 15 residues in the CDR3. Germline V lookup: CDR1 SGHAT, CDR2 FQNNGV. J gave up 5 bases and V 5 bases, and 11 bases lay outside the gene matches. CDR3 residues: CASSPAPGLSETQYF. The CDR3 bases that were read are TGTGCCAGCAGCCCAGCACCGGGACTATCGGAGACC.

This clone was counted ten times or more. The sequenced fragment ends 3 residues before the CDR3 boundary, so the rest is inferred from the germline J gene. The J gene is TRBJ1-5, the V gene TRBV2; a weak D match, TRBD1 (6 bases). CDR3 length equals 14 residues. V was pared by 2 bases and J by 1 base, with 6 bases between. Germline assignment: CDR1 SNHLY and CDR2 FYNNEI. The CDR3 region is CASSERGSNQPQHF. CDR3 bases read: TGTGCCAGCAGTGAAAGGGGGAGCAATCAGCCC. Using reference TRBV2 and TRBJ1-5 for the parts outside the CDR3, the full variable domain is EPEVTQTPSHQVTQMGQEVILRCVPISNHLYFYWYRQILGQKVEFLVSFYNNEISEKSEIFDDQFSVERPDGSNFTLKIRSTKLEDSAMYFCASSERGSNQPQHFGDGTRLSIL.

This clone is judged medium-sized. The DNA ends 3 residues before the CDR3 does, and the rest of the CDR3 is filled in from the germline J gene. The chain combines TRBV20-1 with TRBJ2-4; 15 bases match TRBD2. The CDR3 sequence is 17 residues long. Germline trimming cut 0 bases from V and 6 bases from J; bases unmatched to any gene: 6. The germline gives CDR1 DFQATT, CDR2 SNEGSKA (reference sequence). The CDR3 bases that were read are TGCAGTGCTAGAGACGGACTAGCGGGGGGGCCGGGAAACATT. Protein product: CSARDGLAGGPGNI. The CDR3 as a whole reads CSARDGLAGGPGNIQYF.

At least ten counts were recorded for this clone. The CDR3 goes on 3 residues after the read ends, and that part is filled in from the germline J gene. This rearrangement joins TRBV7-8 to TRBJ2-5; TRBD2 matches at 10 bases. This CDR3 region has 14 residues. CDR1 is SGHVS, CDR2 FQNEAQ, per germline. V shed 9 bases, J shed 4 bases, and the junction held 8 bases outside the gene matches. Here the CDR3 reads CASLAGERGETQYF. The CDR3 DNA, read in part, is TGTGCCAGTCTAGCGGGGGAAAGGGGAGAGACC.

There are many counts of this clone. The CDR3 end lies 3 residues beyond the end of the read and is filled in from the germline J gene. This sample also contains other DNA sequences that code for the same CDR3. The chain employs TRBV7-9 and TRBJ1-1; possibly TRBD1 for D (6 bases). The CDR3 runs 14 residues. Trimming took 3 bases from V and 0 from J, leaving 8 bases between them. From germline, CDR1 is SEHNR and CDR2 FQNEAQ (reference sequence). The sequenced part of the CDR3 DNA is TGTGCCAGCAGCTTGGACAGTATGAACACTGAA. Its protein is CASSLDSMNTE. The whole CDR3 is CASSLDSMNTEAFF.

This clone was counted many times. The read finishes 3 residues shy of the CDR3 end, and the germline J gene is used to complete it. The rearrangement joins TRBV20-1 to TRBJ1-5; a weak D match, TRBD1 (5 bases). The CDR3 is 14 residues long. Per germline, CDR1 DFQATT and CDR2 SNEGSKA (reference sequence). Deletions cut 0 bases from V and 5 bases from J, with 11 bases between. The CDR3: CSARDQGYDQPQHF. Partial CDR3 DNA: TGCAGTGCTAGAGATCAGGGTTACGATCAGCCC.

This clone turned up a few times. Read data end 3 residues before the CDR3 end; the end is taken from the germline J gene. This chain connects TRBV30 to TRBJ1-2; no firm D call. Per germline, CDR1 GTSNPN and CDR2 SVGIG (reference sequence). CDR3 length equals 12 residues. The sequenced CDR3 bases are TGTGCCCAAGATGTGGGCAGCAATGAC. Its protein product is CAQDVGSND. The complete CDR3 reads CAQDVGSNDYTF.

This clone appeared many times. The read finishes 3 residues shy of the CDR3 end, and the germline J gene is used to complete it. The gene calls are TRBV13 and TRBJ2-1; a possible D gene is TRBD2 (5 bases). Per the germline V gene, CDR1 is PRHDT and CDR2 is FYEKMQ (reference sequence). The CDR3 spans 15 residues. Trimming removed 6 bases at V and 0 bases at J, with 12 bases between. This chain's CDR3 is CASSYLTSSYNEQFF. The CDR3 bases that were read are TGTGCCAGCAGTTACCTAACTAGCTCCTACAATGAG.